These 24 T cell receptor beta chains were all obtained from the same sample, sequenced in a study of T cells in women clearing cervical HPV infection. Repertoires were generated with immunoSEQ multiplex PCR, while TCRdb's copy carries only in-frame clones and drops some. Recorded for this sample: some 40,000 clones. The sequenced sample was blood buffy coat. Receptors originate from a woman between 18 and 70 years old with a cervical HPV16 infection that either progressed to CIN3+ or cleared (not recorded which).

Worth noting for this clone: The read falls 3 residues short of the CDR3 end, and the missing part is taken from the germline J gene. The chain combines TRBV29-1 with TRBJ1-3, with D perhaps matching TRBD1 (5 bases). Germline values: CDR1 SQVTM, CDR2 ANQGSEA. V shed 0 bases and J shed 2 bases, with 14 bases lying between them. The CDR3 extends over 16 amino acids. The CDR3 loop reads CSVEDGQGAAGNTIYF. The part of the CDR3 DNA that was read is TGCAGCGTTGAAGATGGGCAGGGCGCCGCTGGAAACACC.

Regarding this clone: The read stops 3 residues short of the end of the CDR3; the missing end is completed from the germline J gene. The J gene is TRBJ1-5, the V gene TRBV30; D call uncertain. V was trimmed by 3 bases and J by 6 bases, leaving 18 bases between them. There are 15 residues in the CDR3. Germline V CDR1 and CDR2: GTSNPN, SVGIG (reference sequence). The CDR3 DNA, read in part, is TGTGCCTGGAGATCCTCGGGGTTCTCGGGTCAGCCC. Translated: CAWRSSGFSGQP. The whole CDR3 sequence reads CAWRSSGFSGQPQHF.

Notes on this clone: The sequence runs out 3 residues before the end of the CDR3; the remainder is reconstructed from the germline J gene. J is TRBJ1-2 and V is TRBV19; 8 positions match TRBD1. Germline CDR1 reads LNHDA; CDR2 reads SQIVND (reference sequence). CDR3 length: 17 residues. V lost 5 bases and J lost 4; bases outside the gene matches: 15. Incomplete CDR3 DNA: TGTGCCAGTAGTGCCTCAACTGACAGGGGCAATTCCTATGGC. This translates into CASSASTDRGNSYG. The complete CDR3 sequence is CASSASTDRGNSYGYTF.

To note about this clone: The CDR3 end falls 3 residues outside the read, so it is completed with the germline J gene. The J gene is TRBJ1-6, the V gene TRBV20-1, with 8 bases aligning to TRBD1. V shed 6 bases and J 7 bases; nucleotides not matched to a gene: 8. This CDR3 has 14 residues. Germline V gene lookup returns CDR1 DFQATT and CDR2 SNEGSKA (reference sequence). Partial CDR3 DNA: TGCAGTGCCCTAGGACAGGGTCGGAATTCACCC. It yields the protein CSALGQGRNSP. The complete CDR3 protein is CSALGQGRNSPLHF.

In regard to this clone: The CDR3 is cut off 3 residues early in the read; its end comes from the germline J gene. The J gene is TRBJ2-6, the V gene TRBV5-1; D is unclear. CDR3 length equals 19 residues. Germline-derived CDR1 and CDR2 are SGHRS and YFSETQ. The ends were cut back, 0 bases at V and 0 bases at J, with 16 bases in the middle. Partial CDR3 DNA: TGCGCCAGCAGCTTGGTGCCCCCCCTATCTAACTCTGGGGCCAACGTC. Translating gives CASSLVPPLSNSGANV. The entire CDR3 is CASSLVPPLSNSGANVLTF.

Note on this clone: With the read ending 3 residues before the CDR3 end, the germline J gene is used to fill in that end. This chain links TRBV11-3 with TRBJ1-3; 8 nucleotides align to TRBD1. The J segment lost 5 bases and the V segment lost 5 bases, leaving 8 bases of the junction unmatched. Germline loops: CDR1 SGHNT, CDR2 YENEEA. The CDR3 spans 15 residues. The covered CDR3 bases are TGTGCCAGCAGCCCGCGGACAGGGACGAGAAACACC. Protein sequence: CASSPRTGTRNT. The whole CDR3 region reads CASSPRTGTRNTIYF. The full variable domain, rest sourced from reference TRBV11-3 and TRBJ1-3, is EAGVVQSPRYKIIEKKQPVAFWCNPISGHNTLYWYLQNLGQGPELLIRYENEEAVDDSQLPKDRFSAERLKGVDSTLKIQPAELGDSAVYLCASSPRTGTRNTIYFGEGSWLTVV.

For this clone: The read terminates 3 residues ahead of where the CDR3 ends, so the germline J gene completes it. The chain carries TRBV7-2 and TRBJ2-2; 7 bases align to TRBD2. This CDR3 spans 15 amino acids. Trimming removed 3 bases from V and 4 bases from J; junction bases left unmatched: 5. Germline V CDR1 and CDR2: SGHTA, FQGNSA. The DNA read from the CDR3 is TGTGCCAGCAGCTTTTACGCTAGCGGCACCGGGGAG. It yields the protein CASSFYASGTGE. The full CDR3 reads CASSFYASGTGELFF.

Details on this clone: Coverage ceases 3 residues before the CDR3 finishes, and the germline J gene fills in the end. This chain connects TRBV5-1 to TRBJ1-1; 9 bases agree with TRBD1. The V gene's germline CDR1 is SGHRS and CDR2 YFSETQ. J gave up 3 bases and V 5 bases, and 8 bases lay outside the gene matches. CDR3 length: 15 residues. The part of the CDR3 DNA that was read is TGCGCCAGCAGGCGGGACAGGGCAGGGGACACTGAA. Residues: CASRRDRAGDTE. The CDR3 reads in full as CASRRDRAGDTEAFF.

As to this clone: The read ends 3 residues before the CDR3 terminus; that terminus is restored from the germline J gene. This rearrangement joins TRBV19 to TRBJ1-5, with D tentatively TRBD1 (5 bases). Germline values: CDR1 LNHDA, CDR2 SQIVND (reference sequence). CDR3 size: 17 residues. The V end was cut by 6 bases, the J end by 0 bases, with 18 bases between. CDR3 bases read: TGTGCCAGTAGGACCTCCTGGGGGGGAGCTAGCAATCAGCCC. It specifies CASRTSWGGASNQP. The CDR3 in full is CASRTSWGGASNQPQHF.

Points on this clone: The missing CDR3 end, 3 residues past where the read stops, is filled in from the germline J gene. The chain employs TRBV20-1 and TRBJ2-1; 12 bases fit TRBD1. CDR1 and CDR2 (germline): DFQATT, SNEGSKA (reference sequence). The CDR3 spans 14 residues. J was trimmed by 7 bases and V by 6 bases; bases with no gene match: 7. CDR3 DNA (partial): TGCAGTGCCCCGGGACAGGGGGCTGGGAATGAG. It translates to CSAPGQGAGNE. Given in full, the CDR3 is CSAPGQGAGNEQFF.

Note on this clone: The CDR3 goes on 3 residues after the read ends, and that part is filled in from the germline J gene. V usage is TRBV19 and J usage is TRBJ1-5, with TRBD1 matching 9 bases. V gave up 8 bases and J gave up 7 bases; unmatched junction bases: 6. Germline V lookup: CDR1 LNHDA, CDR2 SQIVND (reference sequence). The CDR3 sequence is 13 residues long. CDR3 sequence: CASGDREGQPQHF. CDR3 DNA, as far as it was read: TGTGCCAGTGGGGACAGGGAGGGCCAGCCC.

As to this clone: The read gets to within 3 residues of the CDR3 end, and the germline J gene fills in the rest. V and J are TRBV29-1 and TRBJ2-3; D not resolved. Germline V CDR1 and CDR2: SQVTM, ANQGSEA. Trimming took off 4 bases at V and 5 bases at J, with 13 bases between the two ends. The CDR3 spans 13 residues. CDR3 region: CSVGAASGDTQYF. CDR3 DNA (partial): TGCAGCGTTGGTGCGGCCTCGGGAGATACG.

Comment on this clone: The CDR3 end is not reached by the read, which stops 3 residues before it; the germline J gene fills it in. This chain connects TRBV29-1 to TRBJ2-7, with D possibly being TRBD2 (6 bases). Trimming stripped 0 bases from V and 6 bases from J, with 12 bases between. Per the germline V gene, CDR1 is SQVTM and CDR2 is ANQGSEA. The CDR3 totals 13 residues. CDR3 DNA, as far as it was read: TGCAGCGTTGAAGATCGTGCGGGGACCGAG. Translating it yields CSVEDRAGTE. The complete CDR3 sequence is CSVEDRAGTEQYF.

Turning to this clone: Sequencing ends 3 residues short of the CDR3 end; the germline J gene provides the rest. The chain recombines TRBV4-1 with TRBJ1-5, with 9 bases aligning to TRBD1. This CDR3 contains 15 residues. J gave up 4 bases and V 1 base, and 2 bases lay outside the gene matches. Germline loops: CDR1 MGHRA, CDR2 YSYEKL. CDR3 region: CASSQGDRANQPQHF. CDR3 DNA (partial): TGCGCCAGCAGCCAAGGGGACAGGGCTAATCAGCCC.

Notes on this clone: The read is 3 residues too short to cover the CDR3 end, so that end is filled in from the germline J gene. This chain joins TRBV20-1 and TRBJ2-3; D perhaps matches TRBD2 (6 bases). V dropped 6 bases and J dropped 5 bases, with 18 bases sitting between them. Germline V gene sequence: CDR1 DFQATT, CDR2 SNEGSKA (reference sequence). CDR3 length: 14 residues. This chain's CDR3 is CSAQIRARGDTQYF. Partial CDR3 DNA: TGCAGTGCCCAGATCCGGGCGCGGGGAGATACG.

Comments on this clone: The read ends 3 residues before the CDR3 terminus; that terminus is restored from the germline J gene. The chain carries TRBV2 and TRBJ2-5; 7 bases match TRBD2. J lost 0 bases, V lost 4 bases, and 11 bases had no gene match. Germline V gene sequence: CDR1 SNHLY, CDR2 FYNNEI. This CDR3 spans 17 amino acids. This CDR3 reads CASSGGPRRGYQETQYF. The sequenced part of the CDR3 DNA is TGTGCCAGCAGTGGGGGCCCCAGGCGGGGGTACCAAGAGACC. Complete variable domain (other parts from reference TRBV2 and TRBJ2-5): EPEVTQTPSHQVTQMGQEVILRCVPISNHLYFYWYRQILGQKVEFLVSFYNNEISEKSEIFDDQFSVERPDGSNFTLKIRSTKLEDSAMYFCASSGGPRRGYQETQYFGPGTRLLVL.

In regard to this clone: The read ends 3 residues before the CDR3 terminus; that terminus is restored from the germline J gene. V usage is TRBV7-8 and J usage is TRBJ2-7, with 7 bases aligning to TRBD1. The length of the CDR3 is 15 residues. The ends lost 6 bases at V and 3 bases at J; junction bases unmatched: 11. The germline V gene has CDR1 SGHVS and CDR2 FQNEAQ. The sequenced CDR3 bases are TGTGCCAGCAGATTGGGACAGCTCGGTGGCTACGAG. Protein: CASRLGQLGGYE. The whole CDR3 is CASRLGQLGGYEQYF. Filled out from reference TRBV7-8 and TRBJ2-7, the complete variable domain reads GAGVSQSPRYKVAKRGQDVALRCDPISGHVSLFWYQQALGQGPEFLTYFQNEAQLDKSGLPSDRFFAERPEGSVSTLKIQRTQQEDSAVYLCASRLGQLGGYEQYFGPGTRLTVT.

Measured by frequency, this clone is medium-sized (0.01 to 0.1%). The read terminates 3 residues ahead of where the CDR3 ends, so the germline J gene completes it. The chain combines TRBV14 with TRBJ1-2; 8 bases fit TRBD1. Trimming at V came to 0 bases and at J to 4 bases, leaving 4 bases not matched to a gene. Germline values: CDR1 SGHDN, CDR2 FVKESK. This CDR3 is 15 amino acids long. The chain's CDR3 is CASSQDTRGLYGYTF. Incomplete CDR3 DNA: TGTGCCAGCAGCCAAGATACCAGGGGGCTCTATGGC. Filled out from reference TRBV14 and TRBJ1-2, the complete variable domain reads EAGVTQFPSHSVIEKGQTVTLRCDPISGHDNLYWYRRVMGKEIKFLLHFVKESKQDESGMPNNRFLAERTGGTYSTLKVQPAELEDSGVYFCASSQDTRGLYGYTFGSGTRLTVV.

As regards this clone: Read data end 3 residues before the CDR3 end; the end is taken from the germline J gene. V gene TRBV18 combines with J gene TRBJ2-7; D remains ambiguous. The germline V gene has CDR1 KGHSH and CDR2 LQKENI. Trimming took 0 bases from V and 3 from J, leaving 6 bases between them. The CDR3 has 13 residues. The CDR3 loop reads CASSPPSNYEQYF. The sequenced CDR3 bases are TGTGCCAGCTCACCACCCAGTAACTACGAG.

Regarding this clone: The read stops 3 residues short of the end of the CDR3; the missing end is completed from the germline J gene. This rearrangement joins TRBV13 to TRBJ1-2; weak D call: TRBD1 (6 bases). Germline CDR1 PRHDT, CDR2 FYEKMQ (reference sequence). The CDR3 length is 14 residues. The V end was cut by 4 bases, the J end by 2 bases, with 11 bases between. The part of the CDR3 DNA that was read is TGTGCCAGCAGCTCCTTAAGGGGGAACTATGGC. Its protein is CASSSLRGNYG. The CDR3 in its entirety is CASSSLRGNYGYTF.

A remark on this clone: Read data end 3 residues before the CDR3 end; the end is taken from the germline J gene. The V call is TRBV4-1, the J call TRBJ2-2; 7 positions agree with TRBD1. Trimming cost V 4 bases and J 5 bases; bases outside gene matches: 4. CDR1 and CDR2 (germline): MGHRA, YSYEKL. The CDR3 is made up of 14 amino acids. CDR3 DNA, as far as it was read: TGCGCCAGCAGCCTATTGACAGGGACCGGGGAG. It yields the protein CASSLLTGTGE. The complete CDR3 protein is CASSLLTGTGELFF.

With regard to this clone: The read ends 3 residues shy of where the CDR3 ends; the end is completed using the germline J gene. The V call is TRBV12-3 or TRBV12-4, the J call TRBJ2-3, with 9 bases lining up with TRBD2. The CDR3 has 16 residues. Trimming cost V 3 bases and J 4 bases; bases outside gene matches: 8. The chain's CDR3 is CASSLRGGGAADTQYF. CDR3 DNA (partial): TGTGCCAGCAGTTTGAGGGGCGGGGGGGCCGCAGATACG.

The CDR3 here is CASSPWLLAGGAHTTYNEQFF. The CDR3 bases that were read are TGTGCCAGCAGCCCTTGGCTTCTAGCGGGGGGGGCCCACACCACCTACAATGAG. The gene calls are TRBV16 and TRBJ2-1; 12 bases are a match to TRBD2. Read sequence stops 3 residues before the CDR3 end, and the germline J gene provides the missing end. CDR1 is KGHSY and CDR2 is FQNENV in the germline V gene. The CDR3 totals 21 residues. V shed 4 bases, J shed 2 bases, and the junction held 18 bases outside the gene matches.

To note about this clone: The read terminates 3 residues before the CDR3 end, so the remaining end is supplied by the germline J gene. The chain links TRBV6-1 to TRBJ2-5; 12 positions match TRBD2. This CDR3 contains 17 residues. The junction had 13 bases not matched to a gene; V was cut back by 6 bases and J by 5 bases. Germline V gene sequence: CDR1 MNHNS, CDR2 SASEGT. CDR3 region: CASRELGLAGGQETQYF. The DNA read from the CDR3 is TGTGCCAGCAGAGAACTGGGCCTAGCGGGGGGGCAGGAGACC.